This section outlines one T cell receptor (beta chain) sequence together with its context. This record comes from a study of T-cell memory formation after mild COVID-19. A single record per CDR3 protein comes from TCRdb applying MiXCR to the 5' RACE reads. This sample has around 110,000 distinct CDR3 sequences; 13% to 15% occur once, and the top ten carry roughly 40%. This CDR3 is built from 19 residues. Trimming stripped 4 bases from V and 1 base from J, with 25 bases between. Germline lookup yields CDR1 SNHLY and CDR2 FYNNEI. This sequence was found in a man younger than 35 who had mild COVID-19 (a few samples of this study predate the infection). Cell type and time point are not known. Sequenced sample: PBMCs or a T cell subset sorted from them (not recorded which). The rearrangement uses TRBV2 and TRBJ1-1; tentatively, D is TRBD1 (5 bases). The CDR3 loop reads CASSATPGTPRGANTEAFF. The CDR3 nucleotides read TGTGCCAGCAGTGCCACTCCCGGGACCCCCCGAGGGGCGAACACTGAAGCTTTCTTT.